This record looks at one T cell receptor beta chain sequence and its context. The antigen is unknown. Into CD45RA+ naive and CD45RA-negative memory subsets, the CD4+ cells were split. This entry is derived from a study of shared clonotypes between healthy human individuals. Study context: Researchers assigned three CD4 naive, three CD4 memory, two CD8 naive and one CD8 memory plate to each donor.

Whole-study findings and limits: Lower generation probabilities were found for non-shared clonotypes than for those shared by all four donors.

Germline V gene lookup returns CDR1 SGHNT and CDR2 YYREEE (reference sequence). CDR3 length: 14 residues. Trimming cost V 0 bases and J 7 bases; bases outside gene matches: 5. The repertoire was sequenced with immunoSEQ multiplex PCR; TCRdb's copy has only in-frame clones and lacks some. The repertoire consists of a few million clones, with approximately 94% occurring once and the leading ten covering about 0.13%. Material for sequencing was naive CD4+ T cells sorted from blood. The subset is: CD45RA+ positively selected. This TCR came from a young man in good health. V and J are TRBV5-4 and TRBJ2-7; 9 positions agree with TRBD1. The CDR3 loop reads CASSLDGTGREQYF. In nucleotides, the CDR3 is TGTGCCAGCAGCTTGGACGGGACAGGGAGGGAGCAGTACTTC.